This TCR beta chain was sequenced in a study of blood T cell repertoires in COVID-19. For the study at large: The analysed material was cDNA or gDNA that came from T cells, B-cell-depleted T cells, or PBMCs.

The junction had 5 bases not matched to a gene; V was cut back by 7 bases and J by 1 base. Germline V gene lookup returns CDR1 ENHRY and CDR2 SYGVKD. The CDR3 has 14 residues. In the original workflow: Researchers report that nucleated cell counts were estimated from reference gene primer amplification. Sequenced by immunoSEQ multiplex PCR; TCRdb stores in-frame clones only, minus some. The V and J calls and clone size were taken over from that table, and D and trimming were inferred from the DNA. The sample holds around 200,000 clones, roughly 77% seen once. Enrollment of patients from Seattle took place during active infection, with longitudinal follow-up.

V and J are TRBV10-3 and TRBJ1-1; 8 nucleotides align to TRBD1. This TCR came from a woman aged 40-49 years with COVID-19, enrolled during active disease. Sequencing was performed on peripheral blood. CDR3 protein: CAIKSTGANTEAFF. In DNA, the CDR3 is TGTGCCATCAAATCGACAGGGGCGAACACTGAAGCTTTCTTT.